The clone carrying this TCR beta chain has more than one count but fewer than ten. Its specificity is unknown. Germline CDR1 and CDR2: SGHVS and FQNEAQ. The ends lost 2 bases at V and 3 bases at J; junction bases unmatched: 5. CDR3 length equals 15 residues. These data belong to a study of early T cells in non-severe SARS-CoV-2 infection. Study at large: Alpha and beta chains were unpaired, from unsorted whole-blood bulk RNA. Study-level findings and limits: VDJdb-based matching was biased toward anti-spike CD8 responses and missed private and CD4 specificities.

Attachment of unique molecular identifiers was made to individual cDNA molecules. TCRdb itself ran the 5' RACE reads through MiXCR, one entry per CDR3 protein. Among around 30,000 distinct CDR3 sequences listed, 3.5% to 5% were seen once. Sequenced material: whole blood. The clonotype comes from an adult who was a healthcare worker with PCR-confirmed SARS-CoV-2 infection or an uninfected control (not recorded which). The chain has TRBV7-8 and TRBJ2-3; TRBD2 agrees at 7 bases. Here the CDR3 DNA reads TGTGCCAGCAGCTTAACCAGCGGGAAAACAGATACGCAGTATTTT. Residues: CASSLTSGKTDTQYF. The whole variable domain, filled in from reference TRBV7-8 and TRBJ2-3, reads GAGVSQSPRYKVAKRGQDVALRCDPISGHVSLFWYQQALGQGPEFLTYFQNEAQLDKSGLPSDRFFAERPEGSVSTLKIQRTQQEDSAVYLCASSLTSGKTDTQYFGPGTRLTVL.